This T cell receptor beta chain emerged from a study of response to subunit inactivated influenza vaccine. Study-level findings and limits: A suggestion made by the authors is that each seasonal influenza vaccination recruits few new T cells.

As regards this clonotype: Antigen: not known.

One entry per CDR3 protein results from TCRdb running MiXCR on the RT-PCR reads. The sample comprises a few hundred thousand distinct CDR3 sequences, approximately 14% of which are singletons, and approximately 12% rests with the top ten. Trimming pared 3 bases from V and 10 bases from J, leaving 10 bases between. This CDR3 spans 12 amino acids. Germline V lookup: CDR1 LNHDA, CDR2 SQIVND (reference sequence). The TCR was taken from a man aged 45-60 years who received an inactivated influenza vaccine. Sequencing was performed on PBMCs from blood, taken about 12 days after vaccination. This sequence joins TRBV19 and TRBJ1-5; tentatively, D is TRBD1 (5 bases). The CDR3 sequence is CASSIVQGPQHF. The CDR3 nucleotides read TGTGCCAGTAGTATTGTTCAGGGCCCCCAGCATTTT. The whole variable domain, remainder taken from reference TRBV19 and TRBJ1-5, is DGGITQSPKYLFRKEGQNVTLSCEQNLNHDAMYWYRQDPGQGLRLIYYSQIVNDFQKGDIAEGYSVSREKKESFPLTVTSAQKNPTAFYLCASSIVQGPQHFGDGTRLSIL.